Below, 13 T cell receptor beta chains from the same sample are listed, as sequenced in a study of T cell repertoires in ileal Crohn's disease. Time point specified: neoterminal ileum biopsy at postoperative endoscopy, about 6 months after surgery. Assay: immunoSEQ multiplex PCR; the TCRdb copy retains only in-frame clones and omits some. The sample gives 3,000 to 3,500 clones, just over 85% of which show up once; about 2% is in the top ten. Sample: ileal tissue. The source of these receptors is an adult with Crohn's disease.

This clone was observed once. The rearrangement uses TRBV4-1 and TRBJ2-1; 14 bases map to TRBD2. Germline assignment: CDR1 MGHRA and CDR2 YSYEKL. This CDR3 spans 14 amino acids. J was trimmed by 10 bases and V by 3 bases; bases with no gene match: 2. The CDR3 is CASSQGLAGEEQFF. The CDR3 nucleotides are TGCGCCAGCAGCCAGGGACTAGCGGGGGAGGAGCAGTTCTTC.

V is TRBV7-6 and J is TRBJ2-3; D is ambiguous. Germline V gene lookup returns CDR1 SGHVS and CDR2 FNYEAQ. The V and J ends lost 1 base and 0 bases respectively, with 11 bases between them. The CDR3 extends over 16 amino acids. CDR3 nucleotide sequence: TGTGCCAGCAGCTTAGGGCATATGACTAGCACAGATACGCAGTATTTT. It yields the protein CASSLGHMTSTDTQYF.

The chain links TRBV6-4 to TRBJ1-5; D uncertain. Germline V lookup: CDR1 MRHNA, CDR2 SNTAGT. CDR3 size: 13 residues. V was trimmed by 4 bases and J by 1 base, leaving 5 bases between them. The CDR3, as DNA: TGTGCCAGCAGTGTGGGGAGCAATCAGCCCCAGCATTTT. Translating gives CASSVGSNQPQHF.

This CDR3 is CASIRDSYNEQFF. The CDR3 region has the DNA TGTGCCAGCATAAGGGACAGTTACAATGAGCAGTTCTTC. The chain has TRBV2 and TRBJ2-1; 7 nucleotides match TRBD1. CDR1 SNHLY and CDR2 FYNNEI come from the germline V gene. The CDR3 runs to 13 residues. With 7 bases clipped from V and 4 bases from J, the junction kept 4 bases outside the gene matches.

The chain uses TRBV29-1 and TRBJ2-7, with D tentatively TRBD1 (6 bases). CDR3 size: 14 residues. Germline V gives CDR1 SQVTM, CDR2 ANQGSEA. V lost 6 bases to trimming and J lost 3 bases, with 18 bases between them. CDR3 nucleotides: TGCAGCGTGGCCCGACAGGATACTAACTACGAGCAGTACTTC. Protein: CSVARQDTNYEQYF.

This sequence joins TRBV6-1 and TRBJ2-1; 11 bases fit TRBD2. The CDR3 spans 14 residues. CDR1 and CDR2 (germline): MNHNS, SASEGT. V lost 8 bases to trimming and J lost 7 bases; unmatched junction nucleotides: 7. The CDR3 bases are TGTGCCAGCTGTCATAGCGGGGGGGCTAATGAGCAGTTCTTC. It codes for CASCHSGGANEQFF.

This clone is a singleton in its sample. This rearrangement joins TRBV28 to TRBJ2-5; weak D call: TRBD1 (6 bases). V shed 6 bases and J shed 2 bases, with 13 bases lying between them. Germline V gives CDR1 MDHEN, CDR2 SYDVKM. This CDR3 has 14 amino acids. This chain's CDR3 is CASRVAGVQETQYF. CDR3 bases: TGTGCCAGCAGAGTAGCAGGGGTACAAGAGACCCAGTACTTC.

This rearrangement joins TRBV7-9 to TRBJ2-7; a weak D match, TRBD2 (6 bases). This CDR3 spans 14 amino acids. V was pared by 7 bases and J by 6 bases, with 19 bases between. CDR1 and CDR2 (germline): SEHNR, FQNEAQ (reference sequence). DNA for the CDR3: TGTGCCAGCAAACGGGGGAGTGGGACCGCCGAGCAGTACTTC. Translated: CASKRGSGTAEQYF.

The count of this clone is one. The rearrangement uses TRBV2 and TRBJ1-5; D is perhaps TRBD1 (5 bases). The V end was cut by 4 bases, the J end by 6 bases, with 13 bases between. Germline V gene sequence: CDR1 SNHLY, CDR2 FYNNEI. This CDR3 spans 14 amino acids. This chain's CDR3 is CASSGSGWGQPQHF. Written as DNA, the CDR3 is TGTGCCAGCAGTGGTTCAGGGTGGGGTCAGCCCCAGCATTTT.

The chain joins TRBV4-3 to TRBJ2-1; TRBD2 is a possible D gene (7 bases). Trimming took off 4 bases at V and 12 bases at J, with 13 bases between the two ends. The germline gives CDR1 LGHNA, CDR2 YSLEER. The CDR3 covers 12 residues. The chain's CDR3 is CASSPTGGGQFF. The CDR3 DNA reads TGCGCCAGCAGCCCAACGGGGGGCGGGCAGTTCTTC.

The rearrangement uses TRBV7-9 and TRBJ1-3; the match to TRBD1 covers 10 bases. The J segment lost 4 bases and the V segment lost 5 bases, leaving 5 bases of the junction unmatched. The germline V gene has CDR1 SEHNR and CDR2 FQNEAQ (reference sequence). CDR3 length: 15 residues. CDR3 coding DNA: TGTGCCAGCAGCCTTGGGACAGGGGACGGAAACACCATATATTTT. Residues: CASSLGTGDGNTIYF.

For the CDR3, the DNA is TGTGCCAGCAGCTTCCCAGCGGGAAGCTTCTACAATGAGCAGTTCTTC. Translation gives CASSFPAGSFYNEQFF. The rearrangement links TRBV5-4 to TRBJ2-1; 7 bases match TRBD2. Trimming took 2 bases from V and 3 from J; bases not matched to a gene: 8. This CDR3 region has 16 residues. Per germline, CDR1 SGHNT and CDR2 YYREEE (reference sequence).

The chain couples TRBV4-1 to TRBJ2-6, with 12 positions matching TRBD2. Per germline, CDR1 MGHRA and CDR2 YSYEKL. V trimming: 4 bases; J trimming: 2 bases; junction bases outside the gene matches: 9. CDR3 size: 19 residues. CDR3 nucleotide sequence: TGCGCCAGCAGCCCAAAGGGGCTAGCGGGGGGGACTGGGGCCAACGTCCTGACTTTC. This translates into CASSPKGLAGGTGANVLTF.